A single sample is the source of the 10 T cell receptor beta chains below, sequenced in a study of T cells in Graves' hyperthyroidism and ophthalmopathy. Template material for amplifying TCR beta CDR3 regions consisted of RNA transcripts. HTBI primers were employed in a first-round RT-PCR of the TCR CDR3. MiXCR, applied by TCRdb to the multiplex PCR reads, yields one record per CDR3 protein. Here the sample spans about 480,000 distinct CDR3 sequences, 13% to 15% being singletons. The sequencing input was blood. Receptors were obtained from a woman aged 18-35 years with Graves' hyperthyroidism.

This clonotype has only a few counts. The chain has TRBV7-2 and TRBJ1-1, with no clear D. CDR1 SGHTA and CDR2 FQGNSA come from the germline V gene. The V end was cut by 7 bases, the J end by 1 base, with 13 bases between. The CDR3 totals 14 residues. Here the CDR3 reads CASNPTPGNTEAFF. The CDR3 DNA is TGTGCCAGCAACCCTACCCCGGGGAACACTGAAGCTTTCTTT.

The chain links TRBV6-1 to TRBJ2-2; D is unresolved. Per germline, CDR1 MNHNS and CDR2 SASEGT. CDR3 length: 14 amino acids. Between the trimmed V and J ends, which lost 5 bases and 3 bases, there was a span of 10 bases. CDR3 in DNA: TGTGCCAGCAGTCCATATATTGACACCGGGGAGCTGTTTTTT. This sequence encodes CASSPYIDTGELFF.

This clonotype was recorded at least ten times. The chain has TRBV11-3 and TRBJ2-1, with no clear D. Germline V gene sequence: CDR1 SGHNT, CDR2 YENEEA. This CDR3 comprises 15 residues. Trimming took 0 bases from V and 4 from J, leaving 10 bases between them. The CDR3 DNA reads TGTGCCAGCAGCTTAGAGTCCTACCAATACAATGAGCAGTTCTTC. Protein: CASSLESYQYNEQFF.

This clonotype has ten or more counts. The V gene is TRBV27, the J gene TRBJ2-1; D might be TRBD2 (7 bases). V gave up 2 bases and J gave up 7 bases, with 12 bases separating them. The V gene's germline CDR1 is MNHEY and CDR2 SMNVEV (reference sequence). The CDR3 loop spans 14 amino acids. The CDR3 DNA sequence: TGTGCCAGCAGTTTACCGGGGGGCCCTAATGAGCAGTTCTTC. This translates into CASSLPGGPNEQFF.

Of note for this clonotype: Possible read error: a much larger clone is one base away. This chain connects TRBV19 to TRBJ2-7; TRBD1 might be the D (6 bases). V dropped 5 bases and J dropped 3 bases, with 14 bases sitting between them. CDR3 size: 14 residues. Germline V gives CDR1 LNHDA, CDR2 SQIVND (reference sequence). CDR3 nucleotide sequence: TGTGCCAGTAGTGTCCGGGACAAGGTCTACGAGCAGTACGTC. As protein: CASSVRDKVYEQYV.

This clonotype was recorded many times. This chain links TRBV12-3 or TRBV12-4 with TRBJ2-1, with D possibly TRBD1 on 6 matching bases. V was trimmed by 6 bases and J by 13 bases, leaving 16 bases between them. This CDR3 is 12 amino acids long. The CDR3 reads CASSALQGPQFF. The CDR3 DNA reads as TGTGCCAGCAGCGCACTACAGGGCCCCCAGTTCTTC.

This clonotype was seen more than once but under ten times. The chain joins TRBV20-1 to TRBJ2-1; TRBD2 might be the D (5 bases). V was shortened by 5 bases and J by 0 bases, with 14 bases between the two germline ends. CDR3 length equals 15 residues. Germline CDR1 and CDR2: DFQATT and SNEGSKA (reference sequence). The CDR3: CSAAAPTNSYNEQFF. In nucleotides, the CDR3 is TGCAGTGCTGCGGCCCCGACTAACTCCTACAATGAGCAGTTCTTC.

This clonotype has at least ten counts. The chain is built from TRBV14 and TRBJ1-6; TRBD1 might be the D (5 bases). The germline V and J ends were trimmed by 1 base and 6 bases, with 25 bases remaining between them. CDR1 is SGHDN and CDR2 is FVKESK in the germline V gene. The CDR3 totals 20 residues. The chain's CDR3 is CASSQGPDSDHGGINSPLHF. CDR3 nucleotides: TGTGCCAGCAGCCAAGGTCCCGACAGTGACCATGGGGGGATTAATTCACCCCTCCACTTT. Filled out from reference TRBV14 and TRBJ1-6, the complete variable domain reads EAGVTQFPSHSVIEKGQTVTLRCDPISGHDNLYWYRRVMGKEIKFLLHFVKESKQDESGMPNNRFLAERTGGTYSTLKVQPAELEDSGVYFCASSQGPDSDHGGINSPLHFGNGTRLTVT.

This chain joins TRBV6-1 and TRBJ1-3; a possible D gene is TRBD1 (5 bases). In germline, CDR1 is MNHNS, CDR2 SASEGT. The CDR3 runs 14 residues. The V and J ends lost 6 bases and 1 base respectively, with 10 bases between them. The CDR3 DNA is TGTGCCAGCAGCGCAGGGACGTCTGGAAACACCATATATTTT. This translates into CASSAGTSGNTIYF.

The chain employs TRBV4-1 and TRBJ2-5; TRBD1 matches 8 bases. The ends lost 0 bases at V and 4 bases at J; junction bases unmatched: 4. This CDR3 region has 15 residues. Germline V CDR1 and CDR2: MGHRA, YSYEKL. The CDR3 nucleotides are TGCGCCAGCAGCCAAGAAGTGACAGGGGTAGAGACCCAGTACTTC. Translating it yields CASSQEVTGVETQYF.